This is a list of T cell receptor beta chains from one sample in a study of cytomegalovirus exposure and HLA in healthy donors. TCRdb's copy holds only in-frame clones and misses some; the assay was immunoSEQ multiplex PCR. This table has some 120,000 clones, about 74% appearing once. The sequencing sample was made of PBMCs. The receptors come from a man between 25 and 39 years old in good health and CMV-seronegative. Both conserved end residues are part of each CDR3. The D gene is left open where the match is weak. Some rows mark clone size as missing; the rest say once, few, many or name a class of expanded clone.

j_call clone_size d_call v_call cdr3_aa cdr3_nt
TRBJ1-2 NA NA TRBV7-2 CASSAASASIYGYTF TGTGCCAGCAGTGCGGCATCGGCCTCTATCTATGGCTACACCTTC
TRBJ1-1 NA TRBD1 TRBV27 CASSPTGYEAFF TGTGCCAGCAGTCCGACAGGGTATGAAGCTTTCTTT
TRBJ2-1 NA TRBD1 TRBV5-1 CASSETGGGEQFF TGCGCCAGCAGCGAGACAGGGGGCGGTGAGCAGTTCTTC
TRBJ2-3 NA TRBD2 TRBV5-1 CASSLAGNTDTQYF TGCGCCAGCAGCCTAGCGGGGAACACAGATACGCAGTATTTT
TRBJ1-5 few NA TRBV19 CASSIRTTGNSNQPQHF TGTGCCAGTAGTATCCGCACTACAGGGAATAGCAATCAGCCCCAGCATTTT
TRBJ1-5 NA TRBD1 TRBV30 CAWAGQGNQPQHF TGTGCCTGGGCCGGACAGGGGAATCAGCCCCAGCATTTT
TRBJ2-7 NA TRBD2 TRBV5-1 CASSLGGSSGAPYEQYF TGCGCCAGCAGCTTGGGTGGGAGTAGCGGGGCGCCTTACGAGCAGTACTTC
TRBJ2-1 NA TRBD2 TRBV7-2 CASSLAYSGIYNEQFF TGTGCCAGCAGCTTAGCTTATAGCGGGATCTACAATGAGCAGTTCTTC
TRBJ1-6 NA NA TRBV28 CASSFPTWTYIHF TGTGCCAGCAGTTTCCCTACCTGGACTTATATTCACTTT
TRBJ1-5 NA NA TRBV27 CASSPHGGNQPQHF TGTGCCAGCAGTCCTCACGGGGGGAATCAGCCCCAGCATTTT
TRBJ2-5 few TRBD2 TRBV6-5 CASSFLAGSQETQYF TGTGCCAGCAGTTTTCTAGCGGGGAGCCAAGAGACCCAGTACTTC
TRBJ2-1 NA TRBD2 TRBV14 CASSQPGGGRGPFF TGTGCCAGCAGCCAGCCGGGGGGCGGGAGGGGTCCGTTCTTC
TRBJ1-4 NA TRBD1 TRBV5-6 CASSSGQGWGNEKLFF TGTGCCAGCAGCTCCGGACAGGGATGGGGTAATGAAAAACTGTTTTTT
TRBJ2-1 NA TRBD2 TRBV9 CASSRTGTSGANSYNEQFF TGTGCCAGCAGTCGTACCGGGACTAGCGGGGCCAACTCCTACAATGAGCAGTTCTTC
TRBJ2-3 NA NA TRBV28 CASSIWTVGPDTQYF TGTGCCAGCAGTATTTGGACAGTAGGACCAGATACGCAGTATTTT
TRBJ1-1 NA NA TRBV5-1 CASSLNRAVNTEAFF TGCGCCAGCAGCTTGAACAGAGCCGTGAACACTGAAGCTTTCTTT
TRBJ1-2 NA TRBD1 TRBV6-6 CASSYSGTAYGYTF TGTGCCAGCAGTTACTCCGGGACAGCCTATGGCTACACCTTC
TRBJ2-4 NA NA TRBV6-4 CASSDDGLTHSLVAKNIQYF TGTGCCAGCAGTGACGACGGACTGACGCACTCCTTAGTAGCCAAAAACATTCAGTACTTC
TRBJ2-3 NA NA TRBV19 CASSFGGNPSDTQYF TGTGCCAGTAGTTTTGGGGGGAACCCATCAGATACGCAGTATTTT
TRBJ2-5 NA NA TRBV9 CASSVGGGWETQYF TGTGCCAGCAGCGTAGGAGGAGGGTGGGAGACCCAGTACTTC
TRBJ1-5 once TRBD1 TRBV6-5 CASRNRGDQPQHF TGTGCCAGCAGGAACAGGGGGGATCAGCCCCAGCATTTT
TRBJ2-1 NA NA TRBV5-6 CASSLLGSEQFF TGTGCCAGCAGCTTGTTAGGGAGTGAGCAGTTCTTC
TRBJ2-3 NA TRBD2 TRBV18 CASSPRTGGSDTQYF TGTGCCAGCTCACCACGGACGGGAGGGTCAGATACGCAGTATTTT
TRBJ1-2 NA NA TRBV15 CATSPLGGDYGYTF TGTGCCACCAGCCCCCTGGGGGGGGACTATGGCTACACCTTC
TRBJ2-4 NA TRBD1 TRBV15 CATQPGTGDVLAKNIQYF TGTGCCACCCAACCCGGGACAGGGGATGTTCTAGCCAAAAACATTCAGTACTTC
TRBJ2-5 NA TRBD1 TRBV11-3 CASSPPGQGSSEQYF TGTGCCAGCAGCCCTCCGGGACAGGGTTCGTCTGAGCAGTACTTC
TRBJ2-7 NA TRBD2 TRBV27 CASSLGTSGRSDEQYF TGTGCCAGCAGTCTCGGGACTAGCGGGAGGTCGGACGAGCAGTACTTC
TRBJ2-1 few TRBD1 TRBV5-1 CASSLEGTGVNEQFF TGCGCCAGCAGCTTGGAGGGGACAGGGGTCAATGAGCAGTTCTTC
TRBJ2-7 NA NA TRBV19 CASRKGSHEQYF TGTGCCAGTAGGAAGGGGTCCCACGAGCAGTACTTC
TRBJ1-1 NA NA TRBV5-3 CARSLVQGSTEAFF TGTGCCAGGAGCTTGGTGCAGGGTAGCACTGAAGCTTTCTTT
TRBJ2-2 NA TRBD2 TRBV9 CASSVKAGGGELFF TGTGCCAGCAGCGTAAAGGCGGGGGGCGGGGAGCTGTTTTTT
TRBJ1-2 few NA TRBV28 CATPDARGYGYTF TGTGCCACCCCGGATGCCAGGGGCTACGGCTACACCTTC
TRBJ1-2 NA TRBD1 TRBV28 CASSLWTGGYGYTF TGTGCCAGCAGTTTATGGACAGGGGGCTATGGCTACACCTTC
TRBJ2-3 few NA TRBV11-2 CASSLLRDTQYF TGTGCCAGCAGCCTCTTGCGCGATACGCAGTATTTT
TRBJ2-1 NA NA TRBV28 CAAGRGSYNEQFF TGTGCCGCCGGGCGCGGGTCCTACAATGAGCAGTTCTTC
TRBJ1-2 NA NA TRBV5-1 CASSLDSKYGYTF TGCGCCAGCAGCTTGGACAGCAAGTATGGCTACACCTTC
TRBJ1-5 NA NA TRBV6-1 CASSEGRDSNQPQHF TGTGCCAGCAGTGAAGGGCGGGATAGCAATCAGCCCCAGCATTTT
TRBJ1-1 NA NA TRBV7-6 CASSLGQGNTEAFF TGTGCCAGCAGCTTAGGCCAGGGGAACACTGAAGCTTTCTTT
TRBJ2-5 NA NA TRBV30 CAWSQTGLAETQYF TGTGCCTGGAGCCAGACAGGTTTAGCCGAGACCCAGTACTTC
TRBJ2-2 NA TRBD1 TRBV6-5 CASRQQGANTGELFF TGTGCCAGCAGGCAACAGGGGGCGAACACCGGGGAGCTGTTTTTT
TRBJ2-7 NA NA TRBV5-1 CASSSGQPLHEQYF TGCGCCAGCAGCTCCGGACAGCCCTTACACGAGCAGTACTTC
TRBJ1-2 few TRBD1 TRBV19 CASSLQGATYGYTF TGTGCCAGTTCCCTCCAGGGGGCGACCTATGGCTACACCTTC
TRBJ2-3 NA NA TRBV5-4 CASSLRDFTDTQYF TGTGCCAGCAGCTTGAGGGACTTCACAGATACGCAGTATTTT
TRBJ1-5 NA NA TRBV5-6 CASSWRGHQPQHF TGTGCCAGCAGCTGGCGAGGGCATCAGCCCCAGCATTTT
TRBJ2-7 NA TRBD1 TRBV6-6 CASSLQGAVSSYKQYF TGTGCCAGCAGCTTACAGGGGGCGGTGAGCTCCTACAAGCAGTACTTC
TRBJ1-2 NA NA TRBV10-2 CASSELRSYGYTF TGCGCCAGCAGTGAATTGCGGAGTTACGGCTACACCTTC
TRBJ2-2 NA TRBD1 TRBV28 CASRRTGDRRTGELFF TGTGCCAGCAGGAGAACTGGGGACAGACGCACCGGGGAGCTGTTTTTT
TRBJ1-5 NA TRBD1 TRBV5-6 CASSLLTGGNNQPQHF TGTGCCAGCAGCTTGCTCACAGGGGGGAACAATCAGCCCCAGCATTTT
TRBJ2-7 once TRBD2 TRBV18 CASSPIGLAGKWEQYF TGTGCCAGCTCACCAATCGGACTAGCGGGGAAATGGGAGCAGTACTTC
TRBJ2-5 NA TRBD2 TRBV27 CASSLYAGGSETQYF TGTGCCAGCAGCCTGTACGCGGGAGGGTCGGAGACCCAGTACTTC
TRBJ2-7 NA TRBD1 TRBV6-5 CASSLSDRGLYEQYF TGTGCCAGCAGCTTGTCGGACAGGGGGCTTTACGAGCAGTACTTC
TRBJ2-2 NA NA TRBV9 CASNRDYGELFF TGTGCCAGCAACAGGGATTACGGGGAGCTGTTTTTT
TRBJ2-7 NA TRBD1 TRBV19 CASSITQGAYEQYF TGTGCCAGTAGTATAACGCAGGGGGCTTACGAGCAGTACTTC